This TCR beta chain was observed in a study of blood T cells in healthy people across ages. V was clipped by 8 bases and J by 5 bases, with 15 bases between them. Per germline, CDR1 MGHDK and CDR2 SYGVNS. The CDR3 contains 13 residues. Study outcomes and limitations: It was the long-lived donors that had more naive CD4+ cells and higher diversity than aged donors. Unknown donor CMV status possibly confounded expanded clonotype changes.

This clonotype was recorded a few times. Its antigen is not known. The authors ran a second PCR of 7 to 11 cycles using a sample-barcoded 5' primer and a J-beta primer mix. One entry per CDR3 protein results from TCRdb running MiXCR on the 5' RACE reads. The sample holds over 1.5 million distinct CDR3 sequences, around half seen once. The receptor was derived from a middle-aged woman in good health. The chain links TRBV25-1 to TRBJ2-5; TRBD2 might be the D (6 bases). Input material: blood. The CDR3 here is CASVGGGWETQYF. Here the CDR3 DNA reads TGTGCCAGCGTGGGGGGTGGATGGGAGACCCAGTACTTC. Combining the CDR3 with reference TRBV25-1 and TRBJ2-5 gives the whole variable domain EADIYQTPRYLVIGTGKKITLECSQTMGHDKMYWYQQDPGMELHLIHYSYGVNSTEKGDLSSESTVSRIRTEHFPLTLESARPSHTSQYLCASVGGGWETQYFGPGTRLLVL.